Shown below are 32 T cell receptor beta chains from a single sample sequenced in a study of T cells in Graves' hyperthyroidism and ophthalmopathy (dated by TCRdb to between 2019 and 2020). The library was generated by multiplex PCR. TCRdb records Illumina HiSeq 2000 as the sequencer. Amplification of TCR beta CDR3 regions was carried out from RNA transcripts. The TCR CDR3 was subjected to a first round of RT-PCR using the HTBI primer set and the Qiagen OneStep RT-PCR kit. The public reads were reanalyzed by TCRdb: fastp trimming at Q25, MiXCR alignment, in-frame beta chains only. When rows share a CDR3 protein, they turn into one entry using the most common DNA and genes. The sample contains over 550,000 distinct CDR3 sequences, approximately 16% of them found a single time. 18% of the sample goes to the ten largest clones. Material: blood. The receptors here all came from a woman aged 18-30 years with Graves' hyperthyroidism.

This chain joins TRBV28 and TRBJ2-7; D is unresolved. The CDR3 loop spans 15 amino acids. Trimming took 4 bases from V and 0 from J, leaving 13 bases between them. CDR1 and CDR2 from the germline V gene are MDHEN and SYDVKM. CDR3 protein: CASSSIPRISYEQYF. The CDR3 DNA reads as TGTGCCAGCAGTTCAATTCCTAGAATCTCCTACGAGCAGTACTTC.

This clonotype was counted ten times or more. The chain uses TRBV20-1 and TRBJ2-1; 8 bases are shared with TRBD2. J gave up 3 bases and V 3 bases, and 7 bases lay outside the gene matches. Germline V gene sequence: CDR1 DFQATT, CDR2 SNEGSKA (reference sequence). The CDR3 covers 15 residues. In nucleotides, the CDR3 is TGCAGTGCTAGCGACGGGAGGGCCTTCTACAATGAGCAGTTCTTC. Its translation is CSASDGRAFYNEQFF.

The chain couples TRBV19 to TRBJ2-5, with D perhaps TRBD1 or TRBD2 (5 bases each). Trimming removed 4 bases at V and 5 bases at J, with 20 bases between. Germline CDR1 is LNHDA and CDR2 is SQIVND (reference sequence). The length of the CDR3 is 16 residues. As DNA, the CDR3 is TGTGCCAGTAGTAAGGGCAGACCGGGGCGTGTGGAGACCCAGTACTTC. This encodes CASSKGRPGRVETQYF.

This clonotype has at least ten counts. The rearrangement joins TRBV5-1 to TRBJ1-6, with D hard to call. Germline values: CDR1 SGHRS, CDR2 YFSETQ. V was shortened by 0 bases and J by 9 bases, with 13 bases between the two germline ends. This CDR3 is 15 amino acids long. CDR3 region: CASSLAFGESSPLHF. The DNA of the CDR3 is TGCGCCAGCAGCTTGGCCTTCGGGGAGAGTTCACCCCTCCACTTT. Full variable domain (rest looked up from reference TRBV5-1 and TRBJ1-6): KAGVTQTPRYLIKTRGQQVTLSCSPISGHRSVSWYQQTPGQGLQFLFEYFSETQRNKGNFPGRFSGRQFSNSRSEMNVSTLELGDSALYLCASSLAFGESSPLHFGNGTRLTVT.

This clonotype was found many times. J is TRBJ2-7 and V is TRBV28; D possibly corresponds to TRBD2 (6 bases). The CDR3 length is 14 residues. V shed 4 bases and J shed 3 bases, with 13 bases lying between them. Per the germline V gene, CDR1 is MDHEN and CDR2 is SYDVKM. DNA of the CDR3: TGTGCCAGCAGTTCCTGGACTACGTACTACGAGCAGTACTTC. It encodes CASSSWTTYYEQYF. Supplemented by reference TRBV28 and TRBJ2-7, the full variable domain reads DVKVTQSSRYLVKRTGEKVFLECVQDMDHENMFWYRQDPGLGLRLIYFSYDVKMKEKGDIPEGYSVSREKKERFSLILESASTNQTSMYLCASSSWTTYYEQYFGPGTRLTVT.

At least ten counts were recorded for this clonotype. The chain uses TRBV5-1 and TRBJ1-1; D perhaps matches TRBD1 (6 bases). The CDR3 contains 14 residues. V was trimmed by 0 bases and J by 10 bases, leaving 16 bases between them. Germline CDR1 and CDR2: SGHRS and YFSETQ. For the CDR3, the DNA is TGCGCCAGCAGCTTGGGCCAGGGGAGCGCCGTAGCTTTCTTT. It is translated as CASSLGQGSAVAFF.

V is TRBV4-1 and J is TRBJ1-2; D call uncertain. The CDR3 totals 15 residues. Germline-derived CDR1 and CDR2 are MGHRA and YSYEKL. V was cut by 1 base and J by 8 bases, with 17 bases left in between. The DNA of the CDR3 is TGCGCCAGCAGCCAAGTTTACGCCCTAATGGGGGGCTACACCTTC. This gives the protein CASSQVYALMGGYTF.

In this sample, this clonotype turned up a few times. CDR3 residues: CASSQEWAYEQYF. DNA for the CDR3: TGCGCCAGCAGCCAAGAATGGGCCTACGAGCAGTACTTC. This sequence joins TRBV4-1 and TRBJ2-7; D not resolved. V was shortened by 0 bases and J by 2 bases, with 5 bases between the two germline ends. Germline lookup yields CDR1 MGHRA and CDR2 YSYEKL. The CDR3 contains 13 residues.

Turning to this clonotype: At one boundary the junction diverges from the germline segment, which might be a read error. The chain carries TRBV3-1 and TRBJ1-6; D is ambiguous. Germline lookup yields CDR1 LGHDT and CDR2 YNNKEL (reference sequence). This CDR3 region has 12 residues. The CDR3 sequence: CAGSQPNSPLHF. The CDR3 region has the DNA TGTGCCGGCAGCCAACCTAATTCACCCCTCCACTTT.

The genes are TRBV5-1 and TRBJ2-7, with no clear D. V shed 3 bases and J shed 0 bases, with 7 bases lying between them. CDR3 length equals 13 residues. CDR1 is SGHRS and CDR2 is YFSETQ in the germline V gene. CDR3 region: CASSYILSYEQYF. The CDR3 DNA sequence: TGCGCCAGCAGCTACATCCTCTCCTACGAGCAGTACTTC.

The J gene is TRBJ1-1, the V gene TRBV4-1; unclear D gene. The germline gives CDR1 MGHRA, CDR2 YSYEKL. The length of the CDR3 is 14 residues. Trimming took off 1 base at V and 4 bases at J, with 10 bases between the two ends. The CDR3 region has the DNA TGCGCCAGCAGCCAAGTAGAACTTATCACTGAAGCTTTCTTT. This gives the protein CASSQVELITEAFF.

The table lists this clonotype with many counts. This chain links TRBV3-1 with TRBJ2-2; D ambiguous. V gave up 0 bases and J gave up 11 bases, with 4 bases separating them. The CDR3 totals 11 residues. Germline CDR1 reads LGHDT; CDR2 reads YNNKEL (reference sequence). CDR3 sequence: CASSQDSELFF. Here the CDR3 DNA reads TGTGCCAGCAGCCAAGATTCCGAGCTGTTTTTT.

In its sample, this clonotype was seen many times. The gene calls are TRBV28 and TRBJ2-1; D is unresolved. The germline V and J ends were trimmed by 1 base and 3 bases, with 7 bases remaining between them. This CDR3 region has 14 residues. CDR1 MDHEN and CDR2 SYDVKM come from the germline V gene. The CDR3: CASSLFAGYNEQFF. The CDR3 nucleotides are TGTGCCAGCAGTTTATTTGCAGGCTACAATGAGCAGTTCTTC.

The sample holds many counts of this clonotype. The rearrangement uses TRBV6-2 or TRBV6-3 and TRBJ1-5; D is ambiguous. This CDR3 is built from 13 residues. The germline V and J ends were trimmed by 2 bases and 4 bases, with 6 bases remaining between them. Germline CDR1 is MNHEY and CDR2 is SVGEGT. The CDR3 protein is CASSYDENQPQHF. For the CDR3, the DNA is TGTGCCAGCAGTTACGACGAGAATCAGCCCCAGCATTTT.

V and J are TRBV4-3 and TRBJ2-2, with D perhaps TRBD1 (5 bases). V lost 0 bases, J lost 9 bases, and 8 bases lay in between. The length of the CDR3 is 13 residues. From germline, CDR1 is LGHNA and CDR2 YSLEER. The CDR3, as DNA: TGCGCCAGCAGCCAAGAGACAGCGAGGGAGCTGTTTTTT. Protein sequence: CASSQETARELFF.

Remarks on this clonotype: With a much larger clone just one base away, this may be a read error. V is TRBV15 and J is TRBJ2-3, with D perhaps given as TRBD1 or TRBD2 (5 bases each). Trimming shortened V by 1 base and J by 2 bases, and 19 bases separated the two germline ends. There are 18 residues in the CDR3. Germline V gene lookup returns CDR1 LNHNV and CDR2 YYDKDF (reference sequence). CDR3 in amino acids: CATSRGVSLLGVTDTQYF. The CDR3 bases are TGTGCCACCAGCAGAGGGGTCTCGCTATTGGGGGTCACAGATACGCAGTATTTT.

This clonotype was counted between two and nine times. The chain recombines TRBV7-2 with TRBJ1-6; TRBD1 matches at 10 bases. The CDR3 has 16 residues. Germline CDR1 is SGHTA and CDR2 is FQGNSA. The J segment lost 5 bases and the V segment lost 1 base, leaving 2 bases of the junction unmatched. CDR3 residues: CASSLVGTGDNSPLHF. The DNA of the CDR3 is TGTGCCAGCAGCTTAGTTGGGACAGGGGATAATTCACCCCTCCACTTT. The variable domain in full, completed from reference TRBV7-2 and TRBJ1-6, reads GAGVSQSPSNKVTEKGKDVELRCDPISGHTALYWYRQSLGQGLEFLIYFQGNSAPDKSGLPSDRFSAERTGGSVSTLTIQRTQQEDSAVYLCASSLVGTGDNSPLHFGNGTRLTVT.

Here the CDR3 DNA reads TGTGCCAGCGCCCGAGGGGATTATGGCTACACCTTC. Residues: CASARGDYGYTF. The chain couples TRBV6-2 or TRBV6-3 to TRBJ1-2, with D perhaps matching TRBD1 (5 bases). The germline CDR1 and CDR2 sequences are MNHEY and SVGEGT. The CDR3 runs 12 residues. The V and J ends lost 8 bases and 5 bases respectively, with 12 bases between them.

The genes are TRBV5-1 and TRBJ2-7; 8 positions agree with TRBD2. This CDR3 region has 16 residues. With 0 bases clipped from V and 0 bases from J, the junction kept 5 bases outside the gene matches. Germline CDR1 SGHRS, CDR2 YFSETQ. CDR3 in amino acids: CASSLERGRLSYEQYF. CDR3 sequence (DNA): TGCGCCAGCAGCTTGGAACGCGGGAGGCTCTCCTACGAGCAGTACTTC.

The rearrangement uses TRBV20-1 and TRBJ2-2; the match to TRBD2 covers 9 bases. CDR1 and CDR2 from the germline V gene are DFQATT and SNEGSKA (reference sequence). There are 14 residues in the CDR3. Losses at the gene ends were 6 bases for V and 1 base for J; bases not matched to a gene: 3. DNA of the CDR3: TGCAGTGCCGTACTAGCGGGGAACACCGGGGAGCTGTTTTTT. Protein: CSAVLAGNTGELFF.

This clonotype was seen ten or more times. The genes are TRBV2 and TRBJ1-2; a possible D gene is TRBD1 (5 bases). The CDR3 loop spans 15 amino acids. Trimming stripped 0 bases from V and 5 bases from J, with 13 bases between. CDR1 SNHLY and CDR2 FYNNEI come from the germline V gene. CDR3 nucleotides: TGTGCCAGCAGTGAAGCCGGTGGGGCGCGGTATGGCTACACCTTC. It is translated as CASSEAGGARYGYTF.

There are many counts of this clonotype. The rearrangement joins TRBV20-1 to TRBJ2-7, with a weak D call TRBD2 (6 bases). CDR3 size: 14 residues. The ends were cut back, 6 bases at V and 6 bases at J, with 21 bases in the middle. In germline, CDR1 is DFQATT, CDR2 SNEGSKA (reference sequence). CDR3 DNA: TGCAGTGCCCCATCTGGAGGAGGGTCTCGCGAGCAGTACTTC. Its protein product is CSAPSGGGSREQYF.

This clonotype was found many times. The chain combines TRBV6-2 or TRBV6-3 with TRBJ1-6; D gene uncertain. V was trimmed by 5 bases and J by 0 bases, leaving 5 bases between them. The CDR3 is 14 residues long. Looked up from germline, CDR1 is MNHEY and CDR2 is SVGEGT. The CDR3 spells CASSPGSYNSPLHF. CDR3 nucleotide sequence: TGTGCCAGCAGTCCAGGCTCCTATAATTCACCCCTCCACTTT.

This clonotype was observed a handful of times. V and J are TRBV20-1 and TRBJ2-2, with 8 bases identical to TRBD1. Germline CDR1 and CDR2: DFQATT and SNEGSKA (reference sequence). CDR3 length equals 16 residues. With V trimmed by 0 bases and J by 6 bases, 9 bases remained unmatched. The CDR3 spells CSARDFGQGNAGELFF. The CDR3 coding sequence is TGCAGTGCTAGAGATTTTGGACAGGGTAACGCCGGGGAGCTGTTTTTT.

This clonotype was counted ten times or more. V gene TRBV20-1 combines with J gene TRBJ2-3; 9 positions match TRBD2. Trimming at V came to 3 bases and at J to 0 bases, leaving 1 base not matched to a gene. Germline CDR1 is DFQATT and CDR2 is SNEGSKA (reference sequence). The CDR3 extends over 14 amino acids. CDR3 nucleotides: TGCAGTGCTAGTAGCGGGGGTAGCACAGATACGCAGTATTTT. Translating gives CSASSGGSTDTQYF.

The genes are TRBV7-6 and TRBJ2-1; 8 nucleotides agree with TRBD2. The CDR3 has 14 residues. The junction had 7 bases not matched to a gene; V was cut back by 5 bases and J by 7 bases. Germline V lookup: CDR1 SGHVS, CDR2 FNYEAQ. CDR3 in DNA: TGTGCCAGCAGCCCAGCGACTAGCGTGAATGAGCAGTTCTTC. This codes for CASSPATSVNEQFF.

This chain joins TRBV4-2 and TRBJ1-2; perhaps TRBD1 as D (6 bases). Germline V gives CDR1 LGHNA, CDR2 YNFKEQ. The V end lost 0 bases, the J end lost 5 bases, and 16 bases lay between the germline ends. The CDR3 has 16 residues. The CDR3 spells CASSQDTSGGAYGYTF. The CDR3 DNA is TGTGCCAGCAGCCAAGATACCTCTGGGGGCGCGTATGGCTACACCTTC.

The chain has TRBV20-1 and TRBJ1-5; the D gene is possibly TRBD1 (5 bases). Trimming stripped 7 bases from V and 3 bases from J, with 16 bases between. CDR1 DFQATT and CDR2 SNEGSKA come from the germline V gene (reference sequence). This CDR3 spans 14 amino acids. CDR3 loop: CSGGTTTANQPQHF. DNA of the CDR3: TGCAGTGGAGGGACGACAACCGCCAATCAGCCCCAGCATTTT.

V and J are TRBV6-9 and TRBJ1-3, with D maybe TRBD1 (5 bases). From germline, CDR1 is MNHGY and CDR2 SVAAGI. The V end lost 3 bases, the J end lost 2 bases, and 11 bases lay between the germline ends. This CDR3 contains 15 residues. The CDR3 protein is CASSYPGRTGNTIYF. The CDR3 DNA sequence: TGTGCCAGCAGTTACCCGGGACGGACTGGAAACACCATATATTTT.

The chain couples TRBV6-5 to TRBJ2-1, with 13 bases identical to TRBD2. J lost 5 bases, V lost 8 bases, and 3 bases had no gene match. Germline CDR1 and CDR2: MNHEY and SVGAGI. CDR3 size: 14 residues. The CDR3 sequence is CASLLAGGNNEQFF. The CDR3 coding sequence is TGTGCCAGCTTACTAGCGGGAGGGAACAATGAGCAGTTCTTC.

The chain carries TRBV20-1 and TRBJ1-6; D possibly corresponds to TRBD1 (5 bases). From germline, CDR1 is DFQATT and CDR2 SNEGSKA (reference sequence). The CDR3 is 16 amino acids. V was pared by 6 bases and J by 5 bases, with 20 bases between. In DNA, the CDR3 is TGCAGTGCAGCCGGGACCGCCGAGCACCATAATTCACCCCTCCACTTT. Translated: CSAAGTAEHHNSPLHF.

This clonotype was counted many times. The CDR3 bases are TGTGCCAGCAGCCCGAACTTGGACAGGGGAGGAGAGACCCAGTACTTC. This sequence encodes CASSPNLDRGGETQYF. The gene calls are TRBV11-3 and TRBJ2-5; TRBD1 aligns across 9 bases. Germline assignment: CDR1 SGHNT and CDR2 YENEEA. The CDR3 covers 16 residues. The V segment lost 5 bases and the J segment 4 bases; nucleotides outside the gene matches: 11.